The 21 T cell receptor beta chains listed next were all sequenced from one sample in a study of blood T cell repertoires in COVID-19. Clones were sequenced by immunoSEQ multiplex PCR, and TCRdb holds only the in-frame ones, with some missing. The sample includes about 58,000 clones, about 85% of them seen just once. Sequenced sample: peripheral blood. The receptors were sampled from a man aged 35 to 55 with active COVID-19.

This chain links TRBV4-1 with TRBJ2-3; unclear D gene. Trimming took off 5 bases at V and 6 bases at J, with 9 bases between the two ends. The CDR3 sequence is 12 residues long. CDR1 MGHRA and CDR2 YSYEKL come from the germline V gene. CDR3 protein: CASSEGRDTQYF. In nucleotides, the CDR3 is TGCGCCAGCAGCGAAGGGCGGGATACGCAGTATTTT.

This clone appeared a single time. V usage is TRBV10-3 and J usage is TRBJ2-7, with 7 bases that match TRBD1. Per germline, CDR1 ENHRY and CDR2 SYGVKD. This CDR3 is 14 amino acids long. With 3 bases clipped from V and 1 base from J, the junction kept 3 bases outside the gene matches. Here the CDR3 DNA reads TGTGCCATCAGTGACCGGGACAGATCCTACGAGCAGTACTTC. This encodes CAISDRDRSYEQYF.

The rearrangement uses TRBV7-8 and TRBJ1-6; tentatively, D is TRBD1 (6 bases). Trimming cost V 7 bases and J 7 bases, with 17 bases left between them. The CDR3 length is 15 residues. CDR1 is SGHVS, CDR2 FQNEAQ, per germline. The CDR3 DNA follows: TGTGCCAGCACCCCCCGGGGGGCACAGAATTCACCCCTCCACTTT. Translation gives CASTPRGAQNSPLHF.

This clone was picked up a small number of times. The J gene is TRBJ2-2, the V gene TRBV9; 9 bases match TRBD2. J lost 6 bases, V lost 7 bases, and 16 bases had no gene match. The germline V gene has CDR1 SGDLS and CDR2 YYNGEE. The CDR3 runs to 17 residues. The CDR3 spells CASGGTMAVAGAGELFF. In DNA, the CDR3 is TGTGCCAGCGGAGGGACTATGGCGGTAGCGGGAGCCGGGGAGCTGTTTTTT.

The rearrangement uses TRBV6-5 and TRBJ1-2; 8 nucleotides align to TRBD1. The length of the CDR3 is 14 residues. V shed 2 bases and J 7 bases; nucleotides not matched to a gene: 6. The germline V gene encodes CDR1 MNHEY and CDR2 SVGAGI. The CDR3 region is CASSYTTGTGGYTF. CDR3 in DNA: TGTGCCAGCAGTTACACTACCGGGACAGGTGGCTACACCTTC.

The chain employs TRBV27 and TRBJ2-1; D unresolved. The CDR3 extends over 14 amino acids. The V gene's germline CDR1 is MNHEY and CDR2 SMNVEV (reference sequence). Between the trimmed V and J ends, which lost 2 bases and 7 bases, there was a span of 12 bases. This chain's CDR3 is CASSLNRAANEQFF. The CDR3 region has the DNA TGTGCCAGCAGTTTAAACCGCGCTGCTAATGAGCAGTTCTTC.

The V gene is TRBV6-5, the J gene TRBJ1-1; weak D call: TRBD1 (5 bases). The germline V and J ends were trimmed by 4 bases and 1 base, with 16 bases remaining between them. The CDR3 covers 16 residues. Germline V lookup: CDR1 MNHEY, CDR2 SVGAGI. Here the CDR3 DNA reads TGTGCCAGCAGTTCCGCGTGGGGCAGGCCGAACACTGAAGCTTTCTTT. Residues: CASSSAWGRPNTEAFF.

V is TRBV19 and J is TRBJ2-7; the match to TRBD1 covers 10 bases. The V gene end was trimmed by 5 bases and the J gene end by 6 bases; junction bases not matched to a gene: 7. The CDR3 spans 14 residues. Germline CDR1 reads LNHDA; CDR2 reads SQIVND (reference sequence). The CDR3 DNA reads as TGTGCCAGTAGTTTCCGGGACAGGGGCGGCGAGCAGTACTTC. It yields the protein CASSFRDRGGEQYF.

The V gene is TRBV3-1 (or the pseudogene TRBV3-2), the J gene TRBJ2-3; D is unresolved. Trimming took off 4 bases at V and 1 base at J, with 15 bases between the two ends. Germline V gene sequence: CDR1 LGHDT, CDR2 YNNKEL (reference sequence). This CDR3 has 16 residues. The CDR3 protein is CASSPQTAVGTDTQYF. As DNA, the CDR3 is TGTGCCAGCAGCCCTCAGACTGCAGTTGGCACAGATACGCAGTATTTT.

The CDR3 DNA reads as TGTGCCAGCAGCTCTACAGGCTATTCCGGGGAGCTGTTTTTT. Its translation is CASSSTGYSGELFF. The rearrangement links TRBV11-3 to TRBJ2-2, with D tentatively TRBD1 (5 bases). The V and J ends lost 4 bases and 6 bases respectively, with 12 bases between them. There are 14 residues in the CDR3. Germline CDR1 and CDR2: SGHNT and YENEEA.

This sequence joins TRBV5-1 and TRBJ2-3; a possible D gene is TRBD1 (6 bases). Trimming took 3 bases from V and 1 from J, leaving 12 bases between them. The CDR3 is made up of 15 amino acids. Per the germline V gene, CDR1 is SGHRS and CDR2 is YFSETQ. This CDR3 reads CASSYSRGGTDTQYF. The CDR3, as DNA: TGCGCCAGCAGCTACTCCAGGGGAGGCACAGATACGCAGTATTTT.

The chain combines TRBV7-6 with TRBJ2-1; 7 nucleotides match TRBD1. Per germline, CDR1 SGHVS and CDR2 FNYEAQ. The CDR3 totals 13 residues. V trimming: 1 base; J trimming: 10 bases; junction bases outside the gene matches: 4. As DNA, the CDR3 is TGTGCCAGCAGCTTAGAGGGGGCCAGAGAGCAGTTCTTC. Residues: CASSLEGAREQFF. The full variable domain, completed using reference TRBV7-6 and TRBJ2-1, is GAGVSQSPRYKVTKRGQDVALRCDPISGHVSLYWYRQALGQGPEFLTYFNYEAQQDKSGLPNDRFSAERPEGSISTLTIQRTEQRDSAMYRCASSLEGAREQFFGPGTRLTVL.

The rearrangement links TRBV6-2 or TRBV6-3 to TRBJ2-2, with 12 bases fitting TRBD2. V lost 2 bases and J lost 3; bases outside the gene matches: 7. The germline V gene encodes CDR1 MNHEY and CDR2 SVGEGT. The CDR3 contains 18 residues. CDR3 bases: TGTGCCAGCAGTTACGGGCTAGCGGGAGGGAAGGACACCGGGGAGCTGTTTTTT. It is translated as CASSYGLAGGKDTGELFF.

The J gene is TRBJ1-4, the V gene TRBV13; no clear D gene. Trimming took off 3 bases at V and 8 bases at J, with 13 bases between the two ends. The germline V gene has CDR1 PRHDT and CDR2 FYEKMQ (reference sequence). This CDR3 has 14 amino acids. The CDR3 DNA is TGTGCCAGCAGCTTTACCCGGGTTCCGGAAAAACTGTTTTTT. This sequence encodes CASSFTRVPEKLFF.

V and J are TRBV7-2 and TRBJ1-5, with 10 nucleotides matching TRBD1. Trimming at V came to 5 bases and at J to 5 bases, leaving 6 bases not matched to a gene. CDR3 length equals 15 residues. Germline V gene lookup returns CDR1 SGHTA and CDR2 FQGNSA. CDR3 region: CASSPRTGGDQPQHF. CDR3 DNA sequence: TGTGCCAGCAGCCCTCGGACAGGGGGGGATCAGCCCCAGCATTTT.

The V and J genes are TRBV18 and TRBJ1-5; 8 positions match TRBD1. Germline values: CDR1 KGHSH, CDR2 LQKENI. V lost 4 bases, J lost 7 bases, and 12 bases stayed unmatched. CDR3 length: 16 residues. This CDR3 is CASSLNSGTGGQPQHF. In DNA, the CDR3 is TGTGCCAGCTCACTCAACTCCGGGACAGGAGGACAGCCCCAGCATTTT.

This rearrangement joins TRBV7-3 to TRBJ2-1; TRBD1 matches at 8 bases. With 4 bases clipped from V and 2 bases from J, the junction kept 4 bases outside the gene matches. The CDR3 is 15 residues long. CDR1 and CDR2 (germline): SGHTA, FQGTGA. The DNA for the CDR3 is TGTGCCAGCAGCTCCGACAGGGGTACCTACAATGAGCAGTTCTTC. Its protein is CASSSDRGTYNEQFF.

The rearrangement joins TRBV29-1 to TRBJ2-2; D uncertain. The CDR3 spans 12 residues. Trimming removed 2 bases from V and 7 bases from J, with 8 bases in between. The germline V gene has CDR1 SQVTM and CDR2 ANQGSEA. CDR3 sequence reads: CSVESQDGELFF. CDR3 in DNA: TGCAGCGTTGAATCCCAGGACGGGGAGCTGTTTTTT.

V is TRBV28 and J is TRBJ1-4; 12 bases are shared with TRBD1. This CDR3 spans 20 amino acids. With 7 bases clipped from V and 3 bases from J, the junction kept 18 bases outside the gene matches. Per germline, CDR1 MDHEN and CDR2 SYDVKM. The CDR3 is CASTRPSGTGGGSPNEKLFF. For the CDR3, the DNA is TGTGCCAGCACCCGCCCCTCCGGGACAGGGGGCGGGTCGCCTAATGAAAAACTGTTTTTT.

The chain combines TRBV2 with TRBJ2-7, with TRBD2 matching 7 bases. V gave up 0 bases and J gave up 5 bases; unmatched junction bases: 13. CDR3 length: 17 amino acids. Germline V CDR1 and CDR2: SNHLY, FYNNEI. The CDR3 DNA follows: TGTGCCAGCAGTGAAGCGCTTACGGGGACTATCGCGGACGAGCAGTACTTC. Translated, it gives CASSEALTGTIADEQYF. Variable domain in full (rest from reference TRBV2 and TRBJ2-7): EPEVTQTPSHQVTQMGQEVILRCVPISNHLYFYWYRQILGQKVEFLVSFYNNEISEKSEIFDDQFSVERPDGSNFTLKIRSTKLEDSAMYFCASSEALTGTIADEQYFGPGTRLTVT.

The chain links TRBV7-8 to TRBJ2-1, with D maybe TRBD2 (6 bases). Trimming removed 8 bases at V and 8 bases at J, with 22 bases between. From germline, CDR1 is SGHVS and CDR2 FQNEAQ. The CDR3 consists of 15 residues. DNA for the CDR3: TGTGCCAGCTTTCTAAGGGGCGGGAACTCAGATGAGCAGTTCTTC. It encodes CASFLRGGNSDEQFF.